Listed below are T cell receptor beta chains from one sample, sequenced in a study of identical twins. Each CDR3 protein gets one entry after TCRdb re-called the 5' RACE reads with MiXCR. The sample contains hundreds of thousands of distinct CDR3 sequences, roughly an eighth of which appear only once. These data are also associated with another study on yellow fever vaccine responses in identical twins.

The sample taken for sequencing was CD8+ T cells sorted from blood. Receptors were obtained from a woman between 18 and 29 years old in good health. CDR3s include the opening cysteine and the closing phenylalanine or tryptophan. The D gene is left open where the match is weak. Rows give clone size only sometimes, using once, few, many, or a class for an expanded clone.

cdr3_nt cdr3_aa v_call clone_size d_call j_call cdr3_length
TGTGCCAGCAGCCAAGACCAGACTAGCCCCTACAATGAGCAGTTCTTC CASSQDQTSPYNEQFF TRBV4-2 few TRBD2 TRBJ2-1 16
TGTGCCAGCAGGGAGTGGGGGGATGCTGAAGCTTTCTTT CASREWGDAEAFF TRBV7-6 many NA TRBJ1-1 13
TGTGCCAGCAGCCCGTCCTACTATGGCTACACCTTC CASSPSYYGYTF TRBV7-9 many NA TRBJ1-2 12
TGTGCCAGCAGTCCACAGGAGAACTATGGCTACACCTTC CASSPQENYGYTF TRBV2 few NA TRBJ1-2 13
TGTGCCAGCAGCGTTTACAGGGGGAGGAACACCGGGGAGCTGTTTTTT CASSVYRGRNTGELFF TRBV9 few TRBD1 TRBJ2-2 16
TGTGCCAGCAGCCAAGATCGGACAGGTTTTGGAGAGACCCAGTACTTC CASSQDRTGFGETQYF TRBV4-2 many TRBD1 TRBJ2-5 16
TGCAGCGTTGGATTTGAGACCCAGTACTTC CSVGFETQYF TRBV29-1 NA NA TRBJ2-5 10
TGCAGTGCTAGAGGCCTAGCGGGAGGGAGCTCCTACAATGAGCAGTTCTTC CSARGLAGGSSYNEQFF TRBV20-1 NA TRBD2 TRBJ2-1 17
TGTGCCAGCAGTCCTAACAGGGAGGAGCTGTTTTTT CASSPNREELFF TRBV12-3/TRBV12-4 NA NA TRBJ2-2 12
TGTGCCAGCAGTCACTTCCAGGGGGACAGACCAAGTTTCGGGGAGCTGTTTTTT CASSHFQGDRPSFGELFF TRBV6-2/TRBV6-3 NA TRBD1 TRBJ2-2 18
TGTGCCAGCAGCCCTACAGGATTGAGCACAGATACGCAGTATTTT CASSPTGLSTDTQYF TRBV3-1 NA NA TRBJ2-3 15
TGTGCCAGCAGCCAAGAATCGTATGCAAAGCGGACCGGGGAGCTGTTTTTT CASSQESYAKRTGELFF TRBV14 few NA TRBJ2-2 17
TGTGCCAGCAGTTTCGACCGAGGGAACACCATATATTTT CASSFDRGNTIYF TRBV27 many NA TRBJ1-3 13
TGCGCCAGCAGCCCGACAGGGCTAGGTTACATGAACACTGAAGCTTTCTTT CASSPTGLGYMNTEAFF TRBV4-1 NA TRBD1 TRBJ1-1 17
TGTGCCAGCAGTTTCCAGAACTCCTACGAGCAGTACTTC CASSFQNSYEQYF TRBV28 few NA TRBJ2-7 13
TGTGCCAGCAGTACATCGAGGGGGAAGAACACTGAAGCTTTCTTT CASSTSRGKNTEAFF TRBV3-1 NA NA TRBJ1-1 15
TGTGCCAGCAGTCCGACAGGGTTTGATGGCTACACCTTC CASSPTGFDGYTF TRBV12-3/TRBV12-4 many TRBD1 TRBJ1-2 13
TGTGCCAGCAGTAGAGGAGGACTAGTCCCATCCTACAATGAGCAGTTCTTC CASSRGGLVPSYNEQFF TRBV27 few TRBD2 TRBJ2-1 17
TGTGCCAGCAGCTTAGGTTCAGTTCCGGAGACCCAGTACTTC CASSLGSVPETQYF TRBV7-9 NA NA TRBJ2-5 14
TGCAGTGCTAGAGGAATAGCGGGGGGACTCACAGATACGCAGTATTTT CSARGIAGGLTDTQYF TRBV20-1 few TRBD2 TRBJ2-3 16
TGTGCCAGCAGCTCCGGGATCACATACGAGCAGTACTTC CASSSGITYEQYF TRBV7-6 few NA TRBJ2-7 13
TGTGCCAGCAGCTTGTACTGGGTTTCGGAGACCCAGTACTTC CASSLYWVSETQYF TRBV5-6 NA NA TRBJ2-5 14
TGTGCCAGCAGTTCAGGGGGGTCCGGGGAGCTGTTTTTT CASSSGGSGELFF TRBV2 NA NA TRBJ2-2 13
TGCAGCGCCCTGACACCTTCCTACGAGCAGTACTTC CSALTPSYEQYF TRBV29-1 NA NA TRBJ2-7 12
TGCGCCAGCAGCCAAGCTCAGGGGATTGGCTCCTACGAGCAGTACTTC CASSQAQGIGSYEQYF TRBV4-1 NA NA TRBJ2-7 16
TGTGCCAGCAGACGGGGGGGAGCCCCCTACGAGCAGTACTTC CASRRGGAPYEQYF TRBV7-9 many TRBD2 TRBJ2-7 14
TGTGCCAGCAGTGACCGAATAGACACCGGGGAGCTGTTTTTT CASSDRIDTGELFF TRBV25-1 many NA TRBJ2-2 14
TGTGCCAGCAGCTTTCCTAGCCAAAAGACCCAGTACTTC CASSFPSQKTQYF TRBV7-9 NA NA TRBJ2-5 13
TGTGCCAGCAGCTCAGACTTCTCCTACAATGAGCAGTTCTTC CASSSDFSYNEQFF TRBV7-8 NA NA TRBJ2-1 14
TGTGCCAGCAGCTTACGGACTAGCGGGGCTGCGTACCAAGAGACCCAGTACTTC CASSLRTSGAAYQETQYF TRBV7-7 NA TRBD2 TRBJ2-5 18
TGTGCCAGCAGCCACGACAGGGCGATGCTCCCTGGGGCCAACGTCCTGACTTTC CASSHDRAMLPGANVLTF TRBV3-1 NA TRBD1 TRBJ2-6 18
TGTGCCAGCAGCTACGCCGGACGCACAGATACGCAGTATTTT CASSYAGRTDTQYF TRBV28 few NA TRBJ2-3 14
TGTGCCAGCAGCTTCCTACCCGGGACAGGGTTCCACGAGCAGTACTTC CASSFLPGTGFHEQYF TRBV12-3/TRBV12-4 many TRBD1 TRBJ2-7 16
TGTGCCAGCACCTTAGACACCGGGGAGCTGTTTTTT CASTLDTGELFF TRBV12-3/TRBV12-4 many NA TRBJ2-2 12
TGTGCCAGCAGCCCTCGGCAGGGGGAAACTGAAAAACTGTTTTTT CASSPRQGETEKLFF TRBV7-9 few TRBD1 TRBJ1-4 15
TGTGCCAGCAGTCGGATTGAAACTTACACCGGGGAGCTGTTTTTT CASSRIETYTGELFF TRBV12-3/TRBV12-4 NA NA TRBJ2-2 15
TGTGCCAGCAGTTTAGGGGCCTACACTGAAGCTTTCTTT CASSLGAYTEAFF TRBV12-3/TRBV12-4 few NA TRBJ1-1 13
TGTGCCAGCATGGTGCTAGCGGGAGAGGAGACCCAGTACTTC CASMVLAGEETQYF TRBV5-5 few TRBD2 TRBJ2-5 14
TGTGCCAGCAGCTTAGTATCCGGAAGCACAGATACGCAGTATTTT CASSLVSGSTDTQYF TRBV7-6 many NA TRBJ2-3 15
TGTGCCAGCAGCCTAGACAGGGGGACCCTATTGTACACAGATACGCAGTATTTT CASSLDRGTLLYTDTQYF TRBV27 NA TRBD1 TRBJ2-3 18
TGTGCCAGCAGTGATGGAACAGGGGGCGCCTACACCGGGGAGCTGTTTTTT CASSDGTGGAYTGELFF TRBV2 few TRBD1 TRBJ2-2 17
TGTGCCAGCAGTGAAGTTCCGGGAGAAGAAGCTTTCTTT CASSEVPGEEAFF TRBV6-1 NA NA TRBJ1-1 13
TGTGCCAGCAGCATAGGAGGGGGAGGGAACTACGAGCAGTACTTC CASSIGGGGNYEQYF TRBV9 NA NA TRBJ2-7 15
TGCGCCAGCCGCCCGGAGGTCCCAGATACGCAGTATTTT CASRPEVPDTQYF TRBV5-1 NA NA TRBJ2-3 13
TGTGCCAGCAGCTTGGTTCGTGGACGGAGGAGTGATAACTATGGCTACACCTTC CASSLVRGRRSDNYGYTF TRBV11-2 NA NA TRBJ1-2 18
TGCAGTGCCAAAAGGGTAGATACGCAGTATTTT CSAKRVDTQYF TRBV20-1 few NA TRBJ2-3 11
TGTGCCAGCAGCCCCCCGGGCAGGTCAGGGCCAGATACGCAGTATTTT CASSPPGRSGPDTQYF TRBV12-3/TRBV12-4 few NA TRBJ2-3 16
TGTGCCAGCAGCTTAATGGGGCCCAGCTCCTACAATGAGCAGTTCTTC CASSLMGPSSYNEQFF TRBV7-6 few NA TRBJ2-1 16
TGTGCCAGCAGCCACACTATTTACAATGAGCAGTTCTTC CASSHTIYNEQFF TRBV7-9 few NA TRBJ2-1 13
TGTGCCAGCAGTTTGGACAGGGGGGTCTACAATGAGCAGTTCTTC CASSLDRGVYNEQFF TRBV12-3/TRBV12-4 many TRBD1 TRBJ2-1 15
TGTGCCAGCAGCCGGGGCTTTCAAGACACTGAAGCTTTCTTT CASSRGFQDTEAFF TRBV7-6 NA NA TRBJ1-1 14
TGTGCCAGCAGCAACCGGGACGGCAATGAGCAGTTCTTC CASSNRDGNEQFF TRBV13 NA NA TRBJ2-1 13
TGTGCCAGCAGCTTAGTGGGGGGGTACACAGATACGCAGTATTTT CASSLVGGYTDTQYF TRBV7-2 few TRBD2 TRBJ2-3 15